The present T cell receptor (delta chain) was sequenced within a study of gamma-delta T cells after stem cell transplantation. TCRdb processed the RT-PCR reads again with the CATT caller. This repertoire shows about 5,000 delta-chain clones, roughly 2.1% found once; its top ten account for about 33%. This clone was counted between two and nine times. TCRdb's entry gives the protein of a much larger clone, which mismatches this DNA's translation at residue 3, likely from a read error; the protein reported here is translated from the DNA. The source material was gamma-delta T cells. This TCR came from a human donor. It is not recorded whose cells these are; they may come from a transplant donor.

CDR3 nucleotides: TGTGCCCGTGACACCCAGGGGTTGGGGGATACGCGGAGGGAAACCGATAAACTCATCTTT. Amino acid sequence: CARDTQGLGDTRRETDKLIF. This chain joins TRDV2 and TRDJ1, with 11 bases aligning to TRDD3. The CDR3 spans 20 residues. CDR1 and CDR2 (germline): GEAIGNYY, EKD.